This entry lists 3 T cell receptor beta chains sequenced from one sample in a study of T cells in tumors after PD-1 blockade. Assay used: immunoSEQ multiplex PCR; TCRdb lists only in-frame clones, some missing. The sample includes 5,500 to 6,500 clones, approximately 80% of them seen just once. The sequencing here drew on PBMCs, taken after anti-PD-1 therapy. The source is a human donor with advanced basal cell or squamous cell carcinoma (not recorded which).

The gene calls are TRBV4-2 and TRBJ2-5; D ambiguous. In germline, CDR1 is LGHNA, CDR2 YNFKEQ. V was cut by 0 bases and J by 5 bases, with 4 bases left in between. The CDR3 length is 12 residues. CDR3 in amino acids: CASSQERETQYF. CDR3 in DNA: TGTGCCAGCAGCCAAGAACGCGAGACCCAGTACTTC.

This clone is a singleton in its sample. The V and J genes are TRBV7-2 and TRBJ1-6; no clear D gene. V dropped 1 base and J dropped 6 bases, with 13 bases sitting between them. This CDR3 has 16 residues. Germline assignment: CDR1 SGHTA and CDR2 FQGNSA. CDR3 nucleotide sequence: TGTGCCAGCAGCTTAGTATTAGGCAGAGGTAATTCACCCCTCCACTTT. It codes for CASSLVLGRGNSPLHF.

The V and J genes are TRBV24-1 and TRBJ2-3, with 8 bases aligning to TRBD2. From germline, CDR1 is KGHDR and CDR2 SFDVKD. J lost 3 bases, V lost 6 bases, and 1 base had no gene match. The CDR3 spans 13 residues. As DNA, the CDR3 is TGTGCCACCAGTCTAGCGGGTACAGATACGCAGTATTTT. It yields the protein CATSLAGTDTQYF.